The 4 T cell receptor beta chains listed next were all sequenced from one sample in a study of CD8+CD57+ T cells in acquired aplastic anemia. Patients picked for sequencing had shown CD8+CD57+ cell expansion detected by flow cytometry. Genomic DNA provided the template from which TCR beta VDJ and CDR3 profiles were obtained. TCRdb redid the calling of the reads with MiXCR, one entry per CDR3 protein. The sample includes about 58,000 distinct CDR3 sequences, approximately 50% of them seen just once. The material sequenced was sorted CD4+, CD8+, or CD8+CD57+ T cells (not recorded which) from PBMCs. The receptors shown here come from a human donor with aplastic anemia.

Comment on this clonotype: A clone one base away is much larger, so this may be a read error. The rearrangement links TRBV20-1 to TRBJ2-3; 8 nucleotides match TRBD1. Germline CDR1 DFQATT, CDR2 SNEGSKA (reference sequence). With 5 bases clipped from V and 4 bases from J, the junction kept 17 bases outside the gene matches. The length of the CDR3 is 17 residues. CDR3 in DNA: TGCAGTGCTCACGACAGGGGTCACTCCAATGCCCCAGATACGCAGTATTTT. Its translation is CSAHDRGHSNAPDTQYF.

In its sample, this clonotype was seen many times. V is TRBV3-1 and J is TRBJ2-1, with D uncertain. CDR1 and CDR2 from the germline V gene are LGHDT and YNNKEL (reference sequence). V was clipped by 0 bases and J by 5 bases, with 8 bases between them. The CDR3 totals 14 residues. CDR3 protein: CASSQENRNNEQFF. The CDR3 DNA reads TGTGCCAGCAGCCAAGAAAACAGAAACAATGAGCAGTTCTTC.

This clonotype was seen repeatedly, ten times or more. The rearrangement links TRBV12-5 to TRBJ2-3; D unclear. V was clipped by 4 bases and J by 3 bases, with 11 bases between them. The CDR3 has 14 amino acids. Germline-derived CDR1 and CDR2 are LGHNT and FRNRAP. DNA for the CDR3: TGTGCTAGTGGTTACACTATAGGAACAGATACGCAGTATTTT. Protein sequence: CASGYTIGTDTQYF.

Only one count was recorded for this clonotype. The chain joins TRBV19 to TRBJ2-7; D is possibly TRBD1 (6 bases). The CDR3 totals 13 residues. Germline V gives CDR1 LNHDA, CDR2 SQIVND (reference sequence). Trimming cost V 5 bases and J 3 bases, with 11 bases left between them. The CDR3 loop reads CASSRTVLYEQYF. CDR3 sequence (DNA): TGTGCCAGTAGTCGGACAGTACTCTACGAGCAGTACTTC.